The 29 T cell receptor beta chains below all came from one sample that was sequenced in a study of T cells after yellow fever vaccination. From the 5' RACE reads, TCRdb called clonotypes with MiXCR, one entry per CDR3 protein. There are some 160,000 distinct CDR3 sequences in the sample; over 7% occur only once, and about a third lies in the top ten. Specimen: CD8+ T cells sorted from PBMCs, collected 45 days after the yellow fever booster vaccination. Receptors originate from a man younger than 30 who received the YFV17D yellow fever vaccine.

This clonotype has more than one count but fewer than ten. The rearrangement uses TRBV7-9 and TRBJ2-3; D unresolved. The V and J ends lost 2 bases and 2 bases respectively, with 8 bases between them. The CDR3 sequence is 14 residues long. The germline gives CDR1 SEHNR, CDR2 FQNEAQ (reference sequence). DNA for the CDR3: TGTGCCAGCAGCTTATCGATGGACACAGATACGCAGTATTTT. Encoded protein: CASSLSMDTDTQYF.

The chain carries TRBV9 and TRBJ2-2; tentatively, D is TRBD1 or TRBD2 (6 bases each). This CDR3 has 19 residues. Germline CDR1 and CDR2: SGDLS and YYNGEE. Trimming left V 3 bases short and J 3 bases short, with 24 bases between. CDR3 nucleotide sequence: TGTGCCAGCAGCGCTGTTACCGGGGGCCTACTAGCTTACACCGGGGAGCTGTTTTTT. Protein product: CASSAVTGGLLAYTGELFF.

The rearrangement links TRBV6-6 to TRBJ1-3, with a possible D match to TRBD1 (6 bases). The V gene's germline CDR1 is MNHNY and CDR2 SVGAGI (reference sequence). The CDR3 covers 18 residues. V was cut by 0 bases and J by 4 bases, with 19 bases left in between. The CDR3 sequence is CASSYSLRESGAGNTIYF. In DNA, the CDR3 is TGTGCCAGCAGTTACTCCCTCCGGGAGTCGGGGGCGGGAAACACCATATATTTT.

The V gene is TRBV13, the J gene TRBJ2-1, with TRBD1 matching over 10 bases. CDR1 and CDR2 from the germline V gene are PRHDT and FYEKMQ (reference sequence). V trimming: 4 bases; J trimming: 5 bases; junction bases outside the gene matches: 8. CDR3 length: 16 amino acids. DNA of the CDR3: TGTGCCAGCAGCTCCCCCGGGACAGGGGACCACAATGAGCAGTTCTTC. Amino acid sequence: CASSSPGTGDHNEQFF.

Only a few counts were recorded for this clonotype. This chain links TRBV4-1 with TRBJ2-2; maybe TRBD1 (5 bases). Trimming removed 1 base at V and 4 bases at J, with 16 bases between. In germline, CDR1 is MGHRA, CDR2 YSYEKL. The CDR3 loop spans 17 amino acids. DNA of the CDR3: TGCGCCAGCAGCCAAGTACGGACACCTGTTTTCACCGGGGAGCTGTTTTTT. It translates to CASSQVRTPVFTGELFF.

This clonotype has ten or more counts. The chain employs TRBV7-9 and TRBJ2-5; a weak D match, TRBD2 (5 bases). V shed 5 bases and J shed 7 bases, with 20 bases lying between them. This CDR3 spans 15 amino acids. The germline V gene has CDR1 SEHNR and CDR2 FQNEAQ (reference sequence). CDR3: CASSTLGFVEGTQYF. The CDR3 coding sequence is TGTGCCAGCAGCACCTTGGGGTTTGTCGAGGGGACCCAGTACTTC.

In this sample, this clonotype turned up a few times. This chain connects TRBV12-3 or TRBV12-4 to TRBJ2-7; D call uncertain. V gave up 6 bases and J gave up 4 bases, with 19 bases separating them. The CDR3 sequence is 15 residues long. In nucleotides, the CDR3 is TGTGCCAGCAGCCACACCCCGCCAATGGATTACGAGCAGTACTTC. As protein: CASSHTPPMDYEQYF.

This clonotype was observed once. This chain uses TRBV6-2 or TRBV6-3 with TRBJ2-4; D uncertain. The CDR3 consists of 13 residues. The germline CDR1 and CDR2 sequences are MNHEY and SVGEGT. The ends were cut back, 3 bases at V and 0 bases at J, with 3 bases in the middle. The CDR3 here is CASSYAAKNIQYF. As DNA, the CDR3 is TGTGCCAGCAGTTATGCAGCCAAAAACATTCAGTACTTC.

This rearrangement joins TRBV29-1 to TRBJ1-4, with 8 nucleotides matching TRBD1. Germline lookup yields CDR1 SQVTM and CDR2 ANQGSEA. The J segment lost 6 bases and the V segment lost 5 bases, leaving 8 bases of the junction unmatched. The CDR3 is 14 amino acids. As DNA, the CDR3 is TGCAGCGTTTCATGGACAGGGTCTGATGAAAAACTGTTTTTT. Encoded protein: CSVSWTGSDEKLFF.

This clonotype was found a few times. The V call is TRBV2, the J call TRBJ2-7; TRBD1 matches at 7 bases. The junction had 6 bases not matched to a gene; V was cut back by 4 bases and J by 0 bases. There are 15 residues in the CDR3. The germline CDR1 and CDR2 sequences are SNHLY and FYNNEI. CDR3 DNA: TGTGCCAGCAGTGTAGACAGGGCTAGCTCCTACGAGCAGTACGTC. Encoded protein: CASSVDRASSYEQYV.

This chain joins TRBV2 and TRBJ2-4; no clear D. Germline lookup yields CDR1 SNHLY and CDR2 FYNNEI. The CDR3 sequence is 14 residues long. V was shortened by 3 bases and J by 1 base, with 7 bases between the two germline ends. In nucleotides, the CDR3 is TGTGCCAGCAGTGAGGCCGAGGCCAAAAACATTCAGTACTTC. The encoded protein is CASSEAEAKNIQYF. The variable domain in full, with the rest retrieved from reference TRBV2 and TRBJ2-4, is EPEVTQTPSHQVTQMGQEVILRCVPISNHLYFYWYRQILGQKVEFLVSFYNNEISEKSEIFDDQFSVERPDGSNFTLKIRSTKLEDSAMYFCASSEAEAKNIQYFGAGTRLSVL.

This clonotype was counted between two and nine times. The gene calls are TRBV5-6 and TRBJ2-5; 8 bases agree with TRBD1. The CDR3 totals 16 residues. Germline V gene lookup returns CDR1 SGHDT and CDR2 YYEEEE. The J segment lost 4 bases and the V segment lost 4 bases, leaving 12 bases of the junction unmatched. CDR3 loop: CASSRTGMEWGETQYF. The DNA of the CDR3 is TGTGCCAGCAGCCGGACAGGGATGGAATGGGGAGAGACCCAGTACTTC.

In its sample, this clonotype was seen many times. For the CDR3, the DNA is TGTGCCAGCAGCTTAGAGCCCGGGGGGGCCGCGGATACGCAGTATTTT. This gives the protein CASSLEPGGAADTQYF. The chain couples TRBV7-3 to TRBJ2-3; TRBD2 matches 8 bases. Germline CDR1 is SGHTA and CDR2 is FQGTGA. V shed 2 bases and J 6 bases; nucleotides not matched to a gene: 10. The CDR3 consists of 16 residues.

DNA of the CDR3: TGTGCCAGCAGCTCCAGACAGGGCTACAATGAGCAGTTCTTC. Protein: CASSSRQGYNEQFF. This chain links TRBV6-2 or TRBV6-3 with TRBJ2-1; 7 nucleotides align to TRBD1. The V and J ends lost 6 bases and 3 bases, in that order; junction bases with no gene match: 5. The CDR3 runs 14 residues. The germline V gene has CDR1 MNHEY and CDR2 SVGEGT.

The rearrangement joins TRBV15 to TRBJ1-5, with 10 nucleotides matching TRBD1. The ends lost 1 base at V and 2 bases at J; junction bases unmatched: 8. CDR1 LNHNV and CDR2 YYDKDF come from the germline V gene (reference sequence). The CDR3 contains 18 residues. For the CDR3, the DNA is TGTGCCACCAGCAGAGCCTCAGGGACAGGGGTAGGCAATCAGCCCCAGCATTTT. Protein product: CATSRASGTGVGNQPQHF. Full variable domain (remainder filled in from reference TRBV15 and TRBJ1-5): DAMVIQNPRYQVTQFGKPVTLSCSQTLNHNVMYWYQQKSSQAPKLLFHYYDKDFNNEADTPDNFQSRRPNTSFCFLDIRSPGLGDTAMYLCATSRASGTGVGNQPQHFGDGTRLSIL.

This clonotype was detected only a few times. V gene TRBV27 combines with J gene TRBJ1-5; weak D call: TRBD1 (5 bases). With 6 bases removed from V and 6 bases from J, the gap between germline ends came to 15 bases. Germline V lookup: CDR1 MNHEY, CDR2 SMNVEV (reference sequence). The CDR3 totals 14 residues. This CDR3 is CASRLAGRGQPQHF. CDR3 sequence (DNA): TGTGCCAGCAGGCTGGCAGGGAGGGGTCAGCCCCAGCATTTT.

There are many counts of this clonotype. The chain is built from TRBV12-5 and TRBJ2-2; D unclear. With 9 bases removed from V and 6 bases from J, the gap between germline ends came to 14 bases. CDR3 length: 13 residues. Germline lookup yields CDR1 LGHNT and CDR2 FRNRAP. The CDR3 is CASRSLVAGELFF. The CDR3 region has the DNA TGTGCTAGCCGGAGTCTCGTAGCCGGGGAGCTGTTTTTT.

V is TRBV4-1 and J is TRBJ1-2; D ambiguous. Deletions cut 0 bases from V and 1 base from J, with 12 bases between. The CDR3 spans 16 residues. Germline V gene data show CDR1 as MGHRA and CDR2 as YSYEKL. The CDR3 is CASSQDPGKLNYGYTF. CDR3 in DNA: TGCGCCAGCAGCCAAGATCCCGGAAAACTTAACTATGGCTACACCTTC.

This clonotype was observed a few times. This chain uses TRBV14 with TRBJ2-3, with 9 nucleotides matching TRBD1. CDR1 is SGHDN, CDR2 FVKESK, per germline. The V and J ends lost 1 base and 5 bases, in that order; junction bases with no gene match: 4. This CDR3 contains 15 residues. DNA of the CDR3: TGTGCCAGCAGCCAAGGACAGGGGGTGATAGATACGCAGTATTTT. It encodes CASSQGQGVIDTQYF.

This clonotype has just a few counts. The chain links TRBV29-1 to TRBJ1-2, with D possibly TRBD1 on 6 matching bases. CDR1 SQVTM and CDR2 ANQGSEA come from the germline V gene. Trimming cost V 5 bases and J 10 bases, with 17 bases left between them. The CDR3 extends over 12 amino acids. In DNA, the CDR3 is TGCAGCGTTCGTGCACCAGGGGCACTCTACACCTTC. Protein sequence: CSVRAPGALYTF.

This clonotype was recorded a few times. This chain links TRBV6-2 or TRBV6-3 with TRBJ2-1; 10 bases match TRBD2. V lost 8 bases to trimming and J lost 2 bases; unmatched junction nucleotides: 9. This CDR3 contains 16 residues. CDR1 is MNHEY and CDR2 is SVGEGT in the germline V gene. CDR3 DNA sequence: TGTGCCAGCGAAACCCCCCTAGCGGGAGCCTACAATGAGCAGTTCTTC. Protein sequence: CASETPLAGAYNEQFF.

Only a few counts were recorded for this clonotype. The chain uses TRBV7-8 and TRBJ2-3; 10 nucleotides agree with TRBD1. Germline V lookup: CDR1 SGHVS, CDR2 FQNEAQ. This CDR3 spans 16 amino acids. J lost 6 bases, V lost 1 base, and 7 bases had no gene match. The CDR3 DNA follows: TGTGCCAGCAGCTTAGTCAGTGGGACAGGGGTTGATACGCAGTATTTT. It translates to CASSLVSGTGVDTQYF.

This clonotype was seen a few times. V usage is TRBV12-3 or TRBV12-4 and J usage is TRBJ1-5; TRBD1 matches 10 bases. The CDR3 loop spans 15 amino acids. V was pared by 1 base and J by 5 bases, with 2 bases of the junction left unmatched. The CDR3 here is CASSLEGQGYQPQHF. The CDR3, as DNA: TGTGCCAGCAGTTTAGAGGGACAGGGGTATCAGCCCCAGCATTTT.

This clonotype was observed a handful of times. DNA of the CDR3: TGCGCCAGCAGCCAGAGCGACAGTGAAGCTTTCTTT. This codes for CASSQSDSEAFF. The J gene is TRBJ1-1, the V gene TRBV4-3; D is possibly TRBD1 (5 bases). This CDR3 is 12 amino acids long. Germline CDR1 LGHNA, CDR2 YSLEER. With 3 bases removed from V and 7 bases from J, the gap between germline ends came to 9 bases.

To note about this clonotype: Just one base apart from a much larger clone, this may be a read error. The chain employs TRBV7-9 and TRBJ2-7; D gene unclear. This CDR3 comprises 11 residues. Germline V gene sequence: CDR1 SEHNR, CDR2 FQNEAQ (reference sequence). CDR3 region: CPSSLWDEQYF. The CDR3 DNA reads as TGTCCCAGCAGCTTATGGGACGAGCAGTACTTC.

V usage is TRBV12-3 or TRBV12-4 and J usage is TRBJ1-5; D is ambiguous. V shed 4 bases and J shed 5 bases, with 12 bases lying between them. This CDR3 has 14 amino acids. In DNA form, the CDR3 reads TGTGCCAGCAGTTCAGATAACGGACATCAGCCCCAGCATTTT. Translated, it gives CASSSDNGHQPQHF.

Notes on this clonotype: The junction differs from germline at one of its ends, possibly a read error. The rearrangement joins TRBV12-3 or TRBV12-4 to TRBJ1-1, with D perhaps TRBD1 (5 bases). The CDR3 loop spans 18 amino acids. DNA for the CDR3: TGTGCCAGCAGATTAGGAGGTTACTTTGGGACCCGGGTTTCGGAAGCTTTCTTT. Translation gives CASRLGGYFGTRVSEAFF.

This clonotype was counted between two and nine times. The genes are TRBV7-9 and TRBJ2-1; D remains unclear. Trimming cost V 6 bases and J 10 bases, with 10 bases left between them. The CDR3 extends over 11 amino acids. Germline V CDR1 and CDR2: SEHNR, FQNEAQ (reference sequence). For the CDR3, the DNA is TGTGCCAGCAGAATTGGACGGGAGCAGTTCTTC. Translating it yields CASRIGREQFF.

This clonotype was recorded a few times. The J gene is TRBJ2-5, the V gene TRBV2; 12 bases agree with TRBD2. The V gene end was trimmed by 4 bases and the J gene end by 2 bases; junction bases not matched to a gene: 8. CDR1 is SNHLY and CDR2 is FYNNEI in the germline V gene. The CDR3 extends over 17 amino acids. CDR3 DNA sequence: TGTGCCAGCAGTGTTAGTTGGACTAGCGGGGTACAAGAGACCCAGTACTTC. Its translation: CASSVSWTSGVQETQYF.